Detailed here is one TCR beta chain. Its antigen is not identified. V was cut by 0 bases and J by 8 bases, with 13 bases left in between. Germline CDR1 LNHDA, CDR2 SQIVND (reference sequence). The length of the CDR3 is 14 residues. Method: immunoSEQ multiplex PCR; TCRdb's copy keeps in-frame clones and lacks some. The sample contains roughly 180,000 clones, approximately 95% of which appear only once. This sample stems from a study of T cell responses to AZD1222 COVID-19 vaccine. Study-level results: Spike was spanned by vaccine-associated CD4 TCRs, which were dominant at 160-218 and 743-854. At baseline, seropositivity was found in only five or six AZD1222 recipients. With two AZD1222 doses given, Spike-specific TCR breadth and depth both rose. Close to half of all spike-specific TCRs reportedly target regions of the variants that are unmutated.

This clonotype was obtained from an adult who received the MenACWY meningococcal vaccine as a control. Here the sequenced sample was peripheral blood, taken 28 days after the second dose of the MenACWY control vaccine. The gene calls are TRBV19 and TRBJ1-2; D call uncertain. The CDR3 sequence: CASSIDRGDLGYTF. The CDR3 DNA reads TGTGCCAGTAGTATAGACCGCGGGGATCTCGGCTACACCTTC.